This T cell receptor beta chain was recorded in a study of beta chain features in type 1 diabetes. Study as a whole: What patients shared with healthy donors was a similar profile of age, gender and cell yields. Study observations and caveats: Sequencing of cDNA might inflate the share of cells that strongly express TCR.

V gave up 7 bases and J gave up 1 base, with 12 bases separating them. CDR1 and CDR2 from the germline V gene are SQVTM and ANQGSEA. This CDR3 contains 13 residues. It was via CD45RO/CCR7/CD25/CD127/CD95/CD27 that CD4+ naive, central memory, regulatory and stem cell-like memory cells were sorted. Of the isolated RNA, all was reverse transcribed, and so the sequenced material was expressed TCRB transcripts. Method: immunoSEQ multiplex PCR; TCRdb's copy keeps in-frame clones and lacks some. This sample yields hundreds of thousands of clones, of which 30% are seen a single time; about 0.06% belongs to the top ten. This clone was seen a few times. Its target is not known.

This chain connects TRBV29-1 to TRBJ2-3; tentatively, D is TRBD1 (5 bases). The sequence was obtained from a man younger than 35 in good health. Sequencing was performed on naive CD4+ T cells from blood. For the CDR3, the DNA is TGCAGCGAGAACAGGTGGGGCACAGATACGCAGTATTTT. Protein: CSENRWGTDTQYF.